The 15 T cell receptor beta chains presented below share a single source sample, sequenced in a study of cytomegalovirus exposure and HLA in healthy donors. Amplification used 60 Vbeta primers and 13 Jbeta primers. Repertoires were generated with immunoSEQ multiplex PCR, while TCRdb's copy carries only in-frame clones and drops some. The data hold some 200,000 clones, with around 80% observed a single time. Input material: PBMCs. The receptors shown here come from a woman between 18 and 30 years old in good health and CMV-seronegative.

This chain joins TRBV2 and TRBJ1-5; 10 nucleotides match TRBD1. The CDR3 has 14 amino acids. With 6 bases clipped from V and 9 bases from J, the junction kept 8 bases outside the gene matches. The germline V gene encodes CDR1 SNHLY and CDR2 FYNNEI. The CDR3: CASSGQGGPSPQHF. The CDR3 bases are TGTGCCAGCAGCGGACAGGGGGGTCCCTCGCCCCAGCATTTT.

The rearrangement joins TRBV15 to TRBJ2-2, with D perhaps matching TRBD1 (6 bases). Trimming left V 3 bases short and J 9 bases short, with 17 bases between. There are 15 residues in the CDR3. The germline CDR1 and CDR2 sequences are LNHNV and YYDKDF (reference sequence). In DNA, the CDR3 is TGTGCCACCAGCAGGGAGAGGACAGCCAAATGGGAGCTGTTTTTT. Translation gives CATSRERTAKWELFF.

Notes on this clone: Germline and junction disagree at one end, which may indicate a read error. The chain employs TRBV7-9 and TRBJ2-3; 7 nucleotides agree with TRBD2. This CDR3 contains 16 residues. Germline assignment: CDR1 SEHNR and CDR2 FQNEAQ (reference sequence). In DNA, the CDR3 is TGTTCCAGCAGCTTGGGGGGAGGGGAAAGCACAGATACGCAGTATTTT. This gives the protein CSSSLGGGESTDTQYF.

The count of this clone is one. This chain links TRBV7-9 with TRBJ2-3, with D uncertain. The CDR3 runs 14 residues. With 6 bases removed from V and 0 bases from J, the gap between germline ends came to 10 bases. The germline V gene has CDR1 SEHNR and CDR2 FQNEAQ (reference sequence). CDR3 DNA: TGTGCCAGCAGGAGAGAAGCTAGCACAGATACGCAGTATTTT. Its translation is CASRREASTDTQYF. Looking up the rest from reference TRBV7-9 and TRBJ2-3 gives the full variable domain: DTGVSQNPRHKITKRGQNVTFRCDPISEHNRLYWYRQTLGQGPEFLTYFQNEAQLEKSRLLSDRFSAERPKGSFSTLEIQRTEQGDSAMYLCASRREASTDTQYFGPGTRLTVL.

This chain uses TRBV30 with TRBJ1-3, with D unclear. Germline CDR1 and CDR2: GTSNPN and SVGIG (reference sequence). The CDR3 extends over 14 amino acids. The V and J ends lost 5 bases and 0 bases respectively, with 11 bases between them. As DNA, the CDR3 is TGTGCCTGGGGAGGATGGAGCTCTGGAAACACCATATATTTT. It is translated as CAWGGWSSGNTIYF.

The chain couples TRBV25-1 to TRBJ2-1; a weak D match, TRBD2 (6 bases). The CDR3 length is 15 residues. Germline V gives CDR1 MGHDK, CDR2 SYGVNS. V lost 3 bases and J 6 bases, leaving 15 bases between the germline ends. The CDR3 reads CASSERRLASNEQFF. CDR3 DNA: TGTGCCAGCAGTGAGCGCCGGCTAGCGTCCAATGAGCAGTTCTTC.

The chain joins TRBV9 to TRBJ2-3; perhaps TRBD2 as D (5 bases). Germline CDR1 is SGDLS and CDR2 is YYNGEE. The CDR3 is made up of 16 amino acids. V lost 0 bases and J lost 0, with 11 bases in between. In nucleotides, the CDR3 is TGTGCCAGCAGCGTAGTGTCAGCGGCTAGCACAGATACGCAGTATTTT. It specifies CASSVVSAASTDTQYF. Full variable domain (rest looked up from reference TRBV9 and TRBJ2-3): DSGVTQTPKHLITATGQRVTLRCSPRSGDLSVYWYQQSLDQGLQFLIQYYNGEERAKGNILERFSAQQFPDLHSELNLSSLELGDSALYFCASSVVSAASTDTQYFGPGTRLTVL.

The rearrangement joins TRBV7-9 to TRBJ2-7; 7 bases align to TRBD1. V lost 0 bases, J lost 6 bases, and 2 bases stayed unmatched. Germline V gene data show CDR1 as SEHNR and CDR2 as FQNEAQ (reference sequence). The CDR3 runs to 13 residues. As DNA, the CDR3 is TGTGCCAGCAGCTTAGCAGGGGGCGCCGAGCAGTACGTC. It translates to CASSLAGGAEQYV.

The rearrangement links TRBV9 to TRBJ2-5; 12 nucleotides agree with TRBD1. CDR3 length: 16 residues. Germline trimming cut 3 bases from V and 5 bases from J; bases unmatched to any gene: 8. Germline V gene data show CDR1 as SGDLS and CDR2 as YYNGEE. Here the CDR3 DNA reads TGTGCCAGCAGCGCCGGGACAGGGGGCGCAGAGGAGACCCAGTACTTC. Amino acids: CASSAGTGGAEETQYF.

As for this clone: The sample carries other DNA sequences with the same CDR3. The chain employs TRBV29-1 and TRBJ2-5; 7 bases line up with TRBD1. The CDR3 is 12 amino acids. CDR1 SQVTM and CDR2 ANQGSEA come from the germline V gene. V dropped 3 bases and J dropped 2; count of bases not matched to a gene: 0. The CDR3 here is CSVDRGQETQYF. DNA of the CDR3: TGCAGCGTTGACAGGGGGCAAGAGACCCAGTACTTC. The full variable domain, in which reference TRBV29-1 and TRBJ2-5 provide the parts outside the CDR3, is SAVISQKPSRDICQRGTSLTIQCQVDSQVTMMFWYRQQPGQSLTLIATANQGSEATYESGFVIDKFPISRPNLTFSTLTVSNMSPEDSSIYLCSVDRGQETQYFGPGTRLLVL.

The CDR3 DNA follows: TGCGCCAGCAGCCAAGATAAAGGGACAGACTATGGCTACACCTTC. Protein product: CASSQDKGTDYGYTF. The gene calls are TRBV4-1 and TRBJ1-2, with 7 positions matching TRBD1. Looked up from germline, CDR1 is MGHRA and CDR2 is YSYEKL. The CDR3 is 15 amino acids. The ends lost 0 bases at V and 3 bases at J; junction bases unmatched: 4.

The CDR3 region is CASTLPGGGEKLFF. The CDR3 DNA sequence: TGTGCCAGTACCCTACCCGGGGGAGGAGAAAAACTGTTTTTT. The gene calls are TRBV19 and TRBJ1-4; TRBD1 might be the D (5 bases). CDR3 length equals 14 residues. Trimming pared 7 bases from V and 8 bases from J, leaving 17 bases between. CDR1 is LNHDA and CDR2 is SQIVND in the germline V gene (reference sequence).

The chain combines TRBV13 with TRBJ2-3, with D uncertain. The germline V gene encodes CDR1 PRHDT and CDR2 FYEKMQ (reference sequence). The CDR3 is 15 amino acids. The V end lost 2 bases, the J end lost 4 bases, and 13 bases lay between the germline ends. This CDR3 reads CASSLLSPLADTQYF. The CDR3 DNA is TGTGCCAGCAGCTTATTGTCCCCACTGGCAGATACGCAGTATTTT.

This rearrangement joins TRBV28 to TRBJ2-7, with TRBD2 identical over 13 bases. CDR3 size: 15 residues. Germline V gives CDR1 MDHEN, CDR2 SYDVKM. J was trimmed by 3 bases and V by 5 bases; bases with no gene match: 4. The CDR3 sequence: CASSAGTSGNYEQYF. Written as DNA, the CDR3 is TGTGCCAGCAGTGCCGGGACTAGCGGGAACTACGAGCAGTACTTC.

J is TRBJ2-5 and V is TRBV15; the match to TRBD1 covers 8 bases. CDR1 is LNHNV, CDR2 YYDKDF, per germline (reference sequence). J lost 5 bases, V lost 1 base, and 12 bases had no gene match. The CDR3 has 17 amino acids. CDR3 coding DNA: TGTGCCACCAGCAGAGGCAGGGGGCGAGGATCTTTCGAGACCCAGTACTTC. Its protein is CATSRGRGRGSFETQYF.